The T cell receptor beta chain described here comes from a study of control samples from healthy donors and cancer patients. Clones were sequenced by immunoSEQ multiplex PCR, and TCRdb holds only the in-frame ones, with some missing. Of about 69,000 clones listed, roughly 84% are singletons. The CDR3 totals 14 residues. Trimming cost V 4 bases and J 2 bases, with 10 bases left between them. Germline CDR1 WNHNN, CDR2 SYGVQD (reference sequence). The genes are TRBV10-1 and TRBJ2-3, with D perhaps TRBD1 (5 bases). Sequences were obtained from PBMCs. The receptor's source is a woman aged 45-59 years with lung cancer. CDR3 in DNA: TGCGCCAGCAGTGGTACAGGACCCACAGATACGCAGTATTTT. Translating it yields CASSGTGPTDTQYF.